This record concerns one TCR beta chain sequence. The antigen this receptor binds is unknown. No base-level quality is on record; no much larger clone is a single base apart. Repertoires were sampled repeatedly over the course of chemoradiotherapy, so clonal expansion could be followed in the tumor microenvironment. The sample belongs to a study of chemoradiotherapy in HPV16-positive cancers (dated by TCRdb to 2021 to 2024). Background for the entire study: Using functional T-cell assays on cells from a couple of HPV16-positive patients, the researchers defined candidate HPV-specific T-cell clones and common TCR motifs. TCR repertoires from 86 patients with HPV-related cancers were then used to track the candidate HPV-specific TCRs and motifs. The study asked whether T-cell immunity against the HPV oncoproteins E6 and E7 changes during chemoradiotherapy and whether it affects survival. The research as a whole found: Expansion of candidate HPV-specific clones and E7-related TCR motifs was observed in the tumor microenvironment during treatment, whereas no such expansion was observed for non-HPV-specific T cells. Among HPV16-positive patients, expansion of HPV-responsive T cells during chemoradiotherapy was associated with better recurrence-free survival. Only a couple of HPV16-positive patients were used to derive the functional definition of HPV-specific T cells, and the survival association was reported for HPV16-positive patients.

Library preparation was by the immunoSEQ multiplex PCR assay. TCRdb holds this immuneACCESS table with in-frame rearrangements only. Some clones are missing; in checked studies, unresolved V genes explain under half, and the rest has no known cause. The sample yields about 1,100 clones; roughly 80% were counted once. Of the sample, 3.5% to 5.5% falls within the top ten clones. Sequenced here: tumor tissue, sampled from a patient who underwent chemoradiotherapy. The clonotype comes from a human donor with HPV-associated anogenital cancer.

The CDR3 sequence is CASSPSGGPTGELFF. The base sequence is TGTGCCAGCAGCCCGTCGGGAGGGCCCACCGGGGAGCTGTTTTTT. In this chain, TRBV5-8 is recombined with TRBJ2-2, and TRBD2 aligns with 8 junction nucleotides. CDR1 and CDR2 are read off the germline V gene as SGHTS and YDEGEE. Here V drops 4 bases and J drops 4 bases, and the junction holds 6 bases not matched to any gene. Measured from the cysteine to the phenylalanine, the CDR3 is 15 residues long. Just the 45-base CDR3 DNA is kept, in frame starting at base 1.